This entry features one TCR beta chain sequence. Its matching antigen is unknown. V lost 3 bases to trimming and J lost 3 bases, with 5 bases between them. The CDR3 is made up of 11 amino acids. In germline, CDR1 is DFQATT, CDR2 SNEGSKA (reference sequence). The record originates from a study of PD-1 blockade in classical Hodgkin lymphoma. Study conclusions and caveats: A reduction in baseline TCR diversity was reportedly seen in newly diagnosed patients relative to healthy donors.

As for time point: newly diagnosed, previously untreated cHL patient sample. Researchers report purifying CD4+ T cells from thawed PBMCs by magnetic negative selection. Comparison samples consisted of PBMCs from newly diagnosed, untreated classical Hodgkin lymphoma. Assay used: immunoSEQ multiplex PCR; TCRdb lists only in-frame clones, some missing. The sample has roughly 30,000 clones, around 89% seen once; the top ten hold 0.22%. The TCR originated in a human donor with classical Hodgkin lymphoma. Material: CD4+ T cells from blood. The chain is built from TRBV20-1 and TRBJ1-2; D call uncertain. CDR3 DNA: TGCAGTGCTAGTGTGGACTATGGCTACACCTTC. Translation: CSASVDYGYTF.